The present T cell receptor (beta chain) was sequenced within a study of vaccination and CD4 T cells after COVID-19. Overall study findings and caveats: For SARS-CoV-2-reactive clonotypes, the median went from roughly 21 to 40, a nonsignificant increase.

The time point denotes: late sampling 161 to 241 days after vaccination in three convalescent patients. As for treatment: roughly 10-day PBMC culture with coronavirus spike peptide pools or control peptides (ViraFEST assay). Antigen-specific T cell expansion with peptide pools preceded TCR sequencing in the ViraFEST approach. Once obtained from cultured CD4+ T cells, the DNA was sequenced using the Oncomine TCR Beta short-read assay. TCRdb recomputed calls from the PCR reads with MiXCR, one row per CDR3 protein. The sample yields approximately 22,000 distinct CDR3 sequences, about 31% seen once. Trimming pared 7 bases from V and 6 bases from J, leaving 21 bases between. Looked up from germline, CDR1 is SGHTA and CDR2 is FQGNSA. The CDR3 sequence is 16 residues long. As concerns this clonotype: Its antigen is not known.

This chain joins TRBV7-2 and TRBJ2-2, with TRBD1 as a possible D gene (6 bases). The sample in question was CD4+ T cells from blood, cultured in vitro, obtained about 7 months after SARS-CoV-2 vaccination. The sequence was collected from a human donor who had recovered from COVID-19. The CDR3 spells CASTPPTAGASGELFF. The DNA of the CDR3 is TGTGCCAGCACCCCTCCTACGGCAGGGGCGTCCGGGGAGCTGTTTTTT.